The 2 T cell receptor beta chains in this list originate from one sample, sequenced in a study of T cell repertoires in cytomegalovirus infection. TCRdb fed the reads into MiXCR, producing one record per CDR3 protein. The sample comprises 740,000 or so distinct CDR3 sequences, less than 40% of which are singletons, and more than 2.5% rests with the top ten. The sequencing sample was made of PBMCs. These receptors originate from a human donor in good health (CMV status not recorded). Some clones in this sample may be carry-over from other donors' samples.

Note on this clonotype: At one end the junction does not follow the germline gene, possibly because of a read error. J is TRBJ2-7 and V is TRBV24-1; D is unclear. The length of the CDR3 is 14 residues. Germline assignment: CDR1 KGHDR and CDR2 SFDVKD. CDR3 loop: CATSGLGSESEQYF. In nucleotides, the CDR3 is TGTGCCACCAGTGGTTTGGGCTCGGAATCGGAGCAGTACTTC.

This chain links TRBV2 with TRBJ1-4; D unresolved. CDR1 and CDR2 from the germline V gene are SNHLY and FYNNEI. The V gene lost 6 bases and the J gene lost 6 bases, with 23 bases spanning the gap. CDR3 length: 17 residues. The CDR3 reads CASRGGLKPAADEKLFF. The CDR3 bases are TGTGCCAGCAGAGGCGGGTTAAAGCCCGCGGCGGATGAAAAACTGTTTTTT.